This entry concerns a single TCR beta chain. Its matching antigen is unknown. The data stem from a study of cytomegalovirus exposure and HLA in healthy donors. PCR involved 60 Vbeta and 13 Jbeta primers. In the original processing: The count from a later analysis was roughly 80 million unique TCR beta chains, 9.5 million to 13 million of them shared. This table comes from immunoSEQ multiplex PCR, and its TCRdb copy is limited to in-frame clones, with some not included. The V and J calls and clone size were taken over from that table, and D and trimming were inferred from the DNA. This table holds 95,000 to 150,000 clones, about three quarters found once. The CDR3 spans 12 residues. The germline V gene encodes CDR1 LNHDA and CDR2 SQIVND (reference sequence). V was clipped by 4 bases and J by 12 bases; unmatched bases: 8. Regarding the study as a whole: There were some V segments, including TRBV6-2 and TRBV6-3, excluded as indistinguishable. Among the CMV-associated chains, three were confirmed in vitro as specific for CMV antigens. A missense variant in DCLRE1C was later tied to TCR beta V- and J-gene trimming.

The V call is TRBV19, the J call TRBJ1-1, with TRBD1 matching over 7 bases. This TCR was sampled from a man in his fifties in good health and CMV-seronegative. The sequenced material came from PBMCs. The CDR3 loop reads CASSTREGATFF. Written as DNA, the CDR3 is TGTGCCAGTAGTACCCGGGAGGGGGCGACTTTCTTT.